A selection of T cell receptor beta chains follows, all from one sample in a study of T cell responses to AZD1222 COVID-19 vaccine. The table came from immunoSEQ multiplex PCR; TCRdb's copy has only in-frame clones and leaves some out. The sample shows about 150,000 clones, about 90% of them seen only once. Sequenced material: peripheral blood, taken on day 0 of MenACWY control vaccination. These receptor sequences come from an adult in good health. Each CDR3 is given with its conserved first and last residue.

>TRBV7-9
CASRLAGGANTGELFF
>TRBV5-6
CASSRREREAREQYF
>TRBV6-2/TRBV6-3
CASSQLRYEQYF
>TRBV7-8
CASSLRDSSQVLYEQYF
>TRBV6-5
CASSRRQGLNTEAFF
>TRBV7-9
CASSSSDRGRAFF
>TRBV11-2
CASSLLREQYF
>TRBV28
CASKRVQSYNEQFF
>TRBV24-1
CATSDPGLAGAFF
>TRBV3-1/TRBV3-2
CASSRTGLDYGYTF
>TRBV29-1
CSVDAGTGGIGELFF
>TRBV18
CASSPVNVGNTIYF
>TRBV23-1
CASSQLRGLTSNQPQHF
>TRBV19
CASRGRGQGPGELFF
>TRBV5-6
CASSLDIGNTIYF
>TRBV30
CAWREYPGTANYGYTF
>TRBV27
CASSFRTATYEQYF
>TRBV7-6
CASSLGAHRGRDQPQHF
>TRBV11-3
CASSPHTSPLHF
>TRBV11-3
CASSYGGQVQETQYF
>TRBV7-9
CASSSPSPQGVYTGELFF
>TRBV14
CASSQDRLAMPDTQYF
>TRBV27
CASSPRDRGNEQFF
>TRBV7-9
CASSLLGGQANTEAFF
>TRBV5-5
CASSNRDRGGTEAFF
>TRBV4-2
CASSPAGDIQYF
>TRBV19
CASSRAVESPLHF
>TRBV9
CASGRGDIFYGYTF
>TRBV19
CASSPGWRDQPQHF
>TRBV7-9
CASSFVNYGYTF
>TRBV11-2
CASSLVPPVATNEKLFF
>TRBV7-8
CASSGGVSSYNEQFF
>TRBV4-1
CASRGKGPNQPQHF
>TRBV4-3
CASSQETIPVSGTSTDTQYF
>TRBV18
CASSRNLQGAGTEAFF
>TRBV5-1
CASSPTPGGTGELFF
>TRBV6-6
CAARGYTEAFF
>TRBV6-5
CASRLRGGGYEQYF
>TRBV7-3
CASSLEAGEIGTQYF
>TRBV5-6
CASSLDRNTEAFF
>TRBV18
CASSPLAGELFF
>TRBV3-1/TRBV3-2
CASSPRGSNYGYTF
>TRBV5-1
CASSPSRGRDTGELFF
>TRBV30
CAGGQAEAFF
>TRBV3-1/TRBV3-2
CASSQGLPTSSYNEQFF